This record concerns one TCR beta chain sequence. Its specificity is not known. Isolation of total RNA was performed on whole blood, with no prior T cell sorting. CDR3 length: 13 residues. Germline CDR1 reads DFQATT; CDR2 reads SNEGSKA (reference sequence). This sample was taken from a study of monozygotic twins with inflammatory bowel disease. TCRdb reprocessed the 5' RACE reads and stores each CDR3 protein as one record, lacking DNA. The table for this sample gives over 130,000 distinct CDR3 sequences. Study-wide findings and caveats: Distinction of different T cell subtypes was not possible.

Source material: blood. The TCR was taken from a human donor with ulcerative colitis or Crohn's disease, or a healthy co-twin of an affected twin (not recorded which). V and J are TRBV20-1 and TRBJ2-7. The CDR3 is CSASRKGTYEQYF.